A selection of T cell receptor beta chains follows, all from one sample in a study of control samples from healthy donors and cancer patients. Repertoires were generated with immunoSEQ multiplex PCR, while TCRdb's copy carries only in-frame clones and drops some. The sample comprises some 130,000 clones, 80% to 95% of which are singletons, and 2% to 3% rests with the top ten. The specimen sequenced was blood. These receptors all come from a man between 40 and 49 years old in good health. Each CDR3 is given with its conserved first and last residue. Each record gives: J gene, clone size, D gene, V gene, CDR3 protein, CDR3 DNA. A D gene is named only where the DNA matches it firmly. Clone size is shown for a subset of rows, as once, few, many or a class of expanded clone.

TRBJ1-3 | - | - | TRBV12-3/TRBV12-4 | CASSRLKGNTIYF | TGTGCCAGCAGTAGGCTGAAGGGAAACACCATATATTTT
TRBJ2-3 | - | - | TRBV27 | CASSRTWFGEPSTDTQYF | TGTGCCAGCAGCCGGACCTGGTTCGGGGAACCTAGCACAGATACGCAGTATTTT
TRBJ2-7 | - | - | TRBV7-2 | CASSRDVLEQYF | TGTGCCAGCAGCCGGGACGTACTCGAGCAGTACTTC
TRBJ2-5 | - | TRBD2 | TRBV11-2 | CASSFFSGGILQETQYF | TGTGCCAGCAGCTTTTTTAGCGGGGGAATACTCCAAGAGACCCAGTACTTC
TRBJ2-3 | - | - | TRBV5-1 | CASSLAVRDTQYF | TGCGCCAGCAGCTTGGCAGTCCGAGATACGCAGTATTTT
TRBJ2-7 | - | - | TRBV29-1 | CSVATDYEQYF | TGCAGCGTAGCTACAGACTACGAGCAGTACTTC
TRBJ2-1 | once | TRBD2 | TRBV20-1 | CSASRLAGTNNEQFF | TGCAGTGCTAGTCGGCTAGCGGGGACAAACAATGAGCAGTTCTTC
TRBJ1-5 | - | TRBD1 | TRBV18 | CASSPGQDKGTQHF | TGTGCCAGCTCACCGGGACAGGACAAAGGGACCCAGCATTTT
TRBJ1-6 | - | TRBD1 | TRBV20-1 | CSASLPGQGRYNSPLHF | TGCAGTGCTAGTCTTCCGGGACAGGGAAGATATAATTCACCCCTCCACTTT
TRBJ2-1 | - | TRBD1 | TRBV7-9 | CASRYTGTGGKNEQFF | TGTGCCAGCAGGTATACCGGGACAGGGGGCAAGAATGAGCAGTTCTTC
TRBJ2-5 | - | - | TRBV24-1 | CATSAPGLQETQYF | TGTGCCACCAGTGCCCCCGGGCTCCAAGAGACCCAGTACTTC
TRBJ2-3 | - | TRBD2 | TRBV9 | CASSTGGLAATDTQYF | TGTGCCAGCAGCACCGGGGGACTAGCGGCCACAGATACGCAGTATTTT
TRBJ2-3 | - | TRBD1 | TRBV11-1 | CASSFRTGSTDTQYF | TGTGCCAGCAGCTTCAGGACAGGATCTACAGATACGCAGTATTTT
TRBJ1-2 | - | - | TRBV28 | CASSFRSYGYTF | TGTGCCAGCAGTTTTAGATCCTATGGCTACACCTTC
TRBJ2-7 | - | - | TRBV19 | CASRGIMQETYEQYF | TGTGCCAGTAGGGGGATTATGCAGGAGACCTACGAGCAGTACTTC
TRBJ1-6 | - | TRBD1 | TRBV28 | CASSLYTGTGGSPLHF | TGTGCCAGCAGTTTATATACCGGGACAGGAGGATCACCCCTCCACTTT
TRBJ2-7 | once | - | TRBV5-1 | CASSLVLSPGPYEQYF | TGCGCCAGCAGCTTGGTACTGAGCCCGGGTCCCTACGAGCAGTACTTC
TRBJ1-6 | - | - | TRBV6-5 | CASLRYYNSPLHF | TGTGCCAGCCTTAGATACTATAATTCACCCCTCCACTTT
TRBJ1-5 | - | - | TRBV12-5 | CASGSYQPQHF | TGTGCTAGTGGTTCCTATCAGCCCCAGCATTTT
TRBJ2-3 | - | - | TRBV5-6 | CASSLKGTDTQYF | TGTGCCAGCAGCTTGAAGGGTACAGATACGCAGTATTTT
TRBJ2-5 | - | TRBD2 | TRBV27 | CASSRWTSGGETQYF | TGTGCCAGCAGCCGATGGACTAGCGGGGGAGAGACCCAGTACTTC
TRBJ2-7 | - | TRBD2 | TRBV9 | CASSVGSSGGYEQYF | TGTGCCAGCAGCGTAGGTAGTAGCGGGGGATACGAGCAGTACTTC
TRBJ2-2 | - | - | TRBV11-2 | CASSPRANTGELFF | TGTGCCAGCAGCCCGAGGGCCAACACCGGGGAGCTGTTTTTT
TRBJ1-3 | - | - | TRBV7-9 | CASSLGRETGNTIYF | TGTGCCAGCAGCTTAGGCAGGGAGACTGGAAACACCATATATTTT
TRBJ2-5 | - | TRBD2 | TRBV7-9 | CASSLGLSGRETQYF | TGTGCCAGCAGTCTAGGGCTAAGCGGGAGAGAGACCCAGTACTTC
TRBJ2-2 | - | - | TRBV19 | CASSVGAPRTGELFF | TGTGCCAGTAGTGTAGGGGCCCCGCGGACCGGGGAGCTGTTTTTT
TRBJ2-2 | - | TRBD1 | TRBV6-6 | CASSYTGGTGELFF | TGTGCCAGCAGTTACACAGGGGGAACGGGGGAGCTGTTTTTT
TRBJ2-2 | - | - | TRBV7-9 | CASSPGGPGTGELFF | TGTGCCAGCAGCCCAGGGGGGCCCGGCACCGGGGAGCTGTTTTTT
TRBJ2-2 | - | - | TRBV24-1 | CATSARAGELFF | TGTGCCACCAGCGCCAGGGCCGGGGAGCTGTTTTTT
TRBJ1-2 | - | - | TRBV4-1 | CASSQDLQERAF | TGCGCCAGCAGCCAAGATCTTCAGGAGAGAGCCTTC
TRBJ2-7 | - | TRBD1 | TRBV4-1 | CASSQDGQGAGEQYF | TGCGCCAGCAGCCAAGATGGACAGGGGGCGGGAGAGCAGTACTTC
TRBJ2-2 | once | TRBD1 | TRBV5-1 | CASSGQGWTGELFF | TGCGCCAGCAGTGGACAGGGTTGGACCGGGGAGCTGTTTTTT
TRBJ1-4 | once | TRBD1 | TRBV3-1/TRBV3-2 | CASSQPRTGVGEKLFF | TGTGCCAGCAGTCAACCTCGAACAGGGGTGGGGGAAAAACTGTTTTTT
TRBJ1-3 | once | - | TRBV5-1 | CASGPGELGNTIYF | TGCGCCAGCGGCCCCGGTGAGCTAGGAAACACCATATATTTT
TRBJ2-1 | - | TRBD1 | TRBV6-5 | CATIQGALNEQFF | TGTGCCACAATCCAGGGGGCCCTGAATGAGCAGTTCTTC
TRBJ2-5 | few | - | TRBV11-2 | CASSFFGSETQYF | TGTGCCAGCAGCTTTTTTGGCTCAGAGACCCAGTACTTC
TRBJ1-4 | - | - | TRBV12-3/TRBV12-4 | CASSLRGEKLFF | TGTGCCAGCAGTTTACGGGGTGAAAAACTGTTTTTT
TRBJ2-1 | - | TRBD2 | TRBV2 | CASSEPAGALNEQFF | TGTGCCAGCAGTGAACCAGCGGGGGCCCTCAATGAGCAGTTCTTC
TRBJ2-5 | - | TRBD2 | TRBV7-8 | CASKGTSGGEETQYF | TGTGCCAGCAAAGGGACTAGCGGGGGGGAAGAGACCCAGTACTTC
TRBJ2-7 | - | - | TRBV11-2 | CASTGAGSYEQYF | TGTGCCAGCACAGGGGCGGGTAGTTACGAGCAGTACTTC
TRBJ1-1 | few | - | TRBV5-1 | CASSLGGGSTEAFF | TGCGCCAGCAGCTTGGGGGGCGGATCGACTGAAGCTTTCTTT
TRBJ2-7 | - | TRBD2 | TRBV27 | CASSPRLAGTYEQYF | TGTGCCAGCAGTCCGAGACTAGCGGGGACCTACGAGCAGTACTTC
TRBJ2-5 | - | TRBD2 | TRBV2 | CASNRGGASHGETQYF | TGTGCCAGCAATCGCGGGGGGGCTAGCCACGGCGAGACCCAGTACTTC
TRBJ2-7 | - | TRBD2 | TRBV28 | CASSLMAGGSYEQYF | TGTGCCAGCAGTTTGATGGCGGGGGGATCCTACGAGCAGTACTTC
TRBJ2-6 | - | TRBD1 | TRBV10-3 | CAIARGQGGSGANVLTF | TGTGCCATCGCCCGAGGACAGGGAGGATCTGGGGCCAACGTCCTGACTTTC
TRBJ2-7 | once | - | TRBV9 | CASSVAVGVGGEQYF | TGTGCCAGCAGCGTAGCGGTGGGAGTCGGAGGGGAGCAGTACTTC
TRBJ1-1 | once | - | TRBV5-6 | CASSLAGYRDTEAFF | TGTGCCAGCAGCTTGGCTGGATACCGGGACACTGAAGCTTTCTTT
TRBJ2-7 | - | - | TRBV6-5 | CASRTFRGTTYEQYF | TGTGCCAGCAGGACCTTCAGGGGAACCACCTACGAGCAGTACTTC
TRBJ1-1 | - | TRBD1 | TRBV10-3 | CAISGGPGQGALNTEAFF | TGTGCCATCAGTGGGGGTCCAGGACAGGGGGCCTTGAACACTGAAGCTTTCTTT
TRBJ2-2 | - | TRBD1 | TRBV6-5 | CASSWDRATGELFF | TGTGCCAGCAGTTGGGACAGGGCTACCGGGGAGCTGTTTTTT
TRBJ2-6 | - | TRBD1 | TRBV28 | CASTWDRGALSGANVLTF | TGTGCCAGCACCTGGGACAGGGGGGCCCTCTCTGGGGCCAACGTCCTGACTTTC
TRBJ2-5 | - | - | TRBV10-3 | CAIRDRNQETQYF | TGTGCCATCAGAGACAGAAACCAAGAGACCCAGTACTTC
TRBJ1-1 | many | - | TRBV15 | CATRVFELNTEAFF | TGTGCCACCAGGGTCTTTGAGTTGAACACTGAAGCTTTCTTT
TRBJ2-5 | - | - | TRBV7-2 | CASSLAAQETQYF | TGTGCCAGCAGCTTAGCGGCGCAAGAGACCCAGTACTTC
TRBJ1-2 | - | - | TRBV6-1 | CASSEPWTAATTNYGYTF | TGTGCCAGCAGTGAACCCTGGACAGCCGCGACTACTAACTATGGCTACACCTTC
TRBJ2-1 | - | TRBD2 | TRBV19 | CASSVGLAGAYNEQFF | TGTGCCAGTAGTGTCGGACTAGCGGGGGCCTACAATGAGCAGTTCTTC
TRBJ1-3 | - | - | TRBV5-4 | CASSSGLDPGNTIYF | TGTGCCAGCAGCTCAGGACTTGACCCAGGAAACACCATATATTTT
TRBJ2-3 | - | TRBD2 | TRBV11-2 | CASSLPGLAETQYF | TGTGCCAGCAGCTTACCCGGACTAGCGGAAACGCAGTATTTT
TRBJ2-3 | - | - | TRBV3-1/TRBV3-2 | CASSQDRISRDTQYF | TGTGCCAGCAGCCAAGATCGGATTAGCAGGGATACGCAGTATTTT